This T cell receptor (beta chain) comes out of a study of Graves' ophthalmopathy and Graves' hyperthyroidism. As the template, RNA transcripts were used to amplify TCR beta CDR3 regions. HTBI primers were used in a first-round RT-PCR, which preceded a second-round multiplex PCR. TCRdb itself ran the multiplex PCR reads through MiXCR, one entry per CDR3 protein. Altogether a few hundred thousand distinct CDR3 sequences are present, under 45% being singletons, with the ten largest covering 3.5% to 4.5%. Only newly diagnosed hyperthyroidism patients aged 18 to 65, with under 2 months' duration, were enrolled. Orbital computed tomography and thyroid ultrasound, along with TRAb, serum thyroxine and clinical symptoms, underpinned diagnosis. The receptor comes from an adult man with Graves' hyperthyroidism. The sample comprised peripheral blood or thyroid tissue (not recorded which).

Here the CDR3 reads CASTDDRGGNQPQHF. In DNA, the CDR3 is TGTGCCAGCACCGACGACAGGGGTGGCAATCAGCCCCAGCATTTT. The chain recombines TRBV2 with TRBJ1-5; 8 bases line up with TRBD1. CDR3 length: 15 residues. Trimming cost V 7 bases and J 2 bases; bases outside gene matches: 7. Germline CDR1 is SNHLY and CDR2 is FYNNEI.